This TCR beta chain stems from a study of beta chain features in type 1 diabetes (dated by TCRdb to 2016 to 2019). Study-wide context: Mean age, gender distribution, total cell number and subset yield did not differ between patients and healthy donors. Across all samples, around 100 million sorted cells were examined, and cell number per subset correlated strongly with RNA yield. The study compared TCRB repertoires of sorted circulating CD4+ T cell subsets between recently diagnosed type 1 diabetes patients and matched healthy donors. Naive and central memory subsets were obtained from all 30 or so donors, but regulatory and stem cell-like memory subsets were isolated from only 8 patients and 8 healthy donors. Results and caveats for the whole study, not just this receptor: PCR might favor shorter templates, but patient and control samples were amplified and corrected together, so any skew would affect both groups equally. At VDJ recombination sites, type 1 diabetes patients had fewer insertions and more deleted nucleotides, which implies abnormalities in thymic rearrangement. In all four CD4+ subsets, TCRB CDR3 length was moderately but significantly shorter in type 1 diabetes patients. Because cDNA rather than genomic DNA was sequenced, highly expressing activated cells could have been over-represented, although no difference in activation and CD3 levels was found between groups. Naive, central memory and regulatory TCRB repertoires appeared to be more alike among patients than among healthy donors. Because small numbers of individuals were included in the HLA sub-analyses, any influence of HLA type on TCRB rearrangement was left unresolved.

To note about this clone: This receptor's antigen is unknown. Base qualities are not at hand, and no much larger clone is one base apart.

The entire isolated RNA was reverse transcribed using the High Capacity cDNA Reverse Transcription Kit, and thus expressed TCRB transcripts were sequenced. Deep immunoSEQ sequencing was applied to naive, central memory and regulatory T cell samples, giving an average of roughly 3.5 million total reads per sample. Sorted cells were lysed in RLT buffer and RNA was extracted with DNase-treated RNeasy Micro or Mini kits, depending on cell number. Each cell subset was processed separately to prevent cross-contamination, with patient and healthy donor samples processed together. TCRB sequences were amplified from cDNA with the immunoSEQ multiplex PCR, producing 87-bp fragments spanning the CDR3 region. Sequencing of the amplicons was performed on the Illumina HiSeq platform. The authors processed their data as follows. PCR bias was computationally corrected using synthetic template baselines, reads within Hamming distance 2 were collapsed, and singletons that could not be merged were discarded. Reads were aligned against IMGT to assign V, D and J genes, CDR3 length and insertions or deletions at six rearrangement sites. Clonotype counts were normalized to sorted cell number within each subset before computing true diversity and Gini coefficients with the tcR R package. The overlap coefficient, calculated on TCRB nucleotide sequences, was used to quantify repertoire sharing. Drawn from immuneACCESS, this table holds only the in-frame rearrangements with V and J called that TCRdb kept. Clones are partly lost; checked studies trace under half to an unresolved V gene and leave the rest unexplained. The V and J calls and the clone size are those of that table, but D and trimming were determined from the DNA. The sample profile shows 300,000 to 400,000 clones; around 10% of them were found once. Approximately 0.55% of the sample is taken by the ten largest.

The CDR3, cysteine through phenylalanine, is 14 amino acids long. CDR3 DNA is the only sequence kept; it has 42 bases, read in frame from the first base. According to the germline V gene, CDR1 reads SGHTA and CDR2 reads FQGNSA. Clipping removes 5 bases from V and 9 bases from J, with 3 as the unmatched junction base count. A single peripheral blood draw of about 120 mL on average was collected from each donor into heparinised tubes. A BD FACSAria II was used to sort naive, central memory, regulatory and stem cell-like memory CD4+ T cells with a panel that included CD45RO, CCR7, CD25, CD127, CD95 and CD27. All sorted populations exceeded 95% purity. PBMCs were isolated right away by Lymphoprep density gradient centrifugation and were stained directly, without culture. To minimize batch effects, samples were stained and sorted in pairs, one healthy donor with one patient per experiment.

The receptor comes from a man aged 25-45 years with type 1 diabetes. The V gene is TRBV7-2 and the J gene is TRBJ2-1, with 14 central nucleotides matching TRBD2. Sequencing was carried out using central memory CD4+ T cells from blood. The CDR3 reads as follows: CASSAGLAGGEQFF. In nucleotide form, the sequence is TGTGCCAGCAGCGCCGGACTAGCGGGAGGTGAGCAGTTCTTC.